The TCR beta chain under discussion was sequenced for a study of blood T cell repertoires in COVID-19. About the research overall: COVID-19 samples collected from the United States, Italy and Spain covered acute and convalescent phases.

This CDR3 comprises 14 residues. With 6 bases clipped from V and 7 bases from J, the junction kept 10 bases outside the gene matches. CDR1 is SNHLY, CDR2 FYNNEI, per germline. Generated by immunoSEQ multiplex PCR, the TCRdb table keeps only in-frame clones and is missing some. This sample has about 50,000 clones, with roughly 82% found just once. Input material: peripheral blood. This chain uses TRBV2 with TRBJ2-5; TRBD1 aligns across 8 bases. The source is a woman aged 60-75 years with acute or convalescent COVID-19. CDR3 in DNA: TGTGCCAGCAGCCAAGACAGGGGCCGAGGGACCCAGTACTTC. Its protein product is CASSQDRGRGTQYF. The whole variable domain, filled in from reference TRBV2 and TRBJ2-5, reads EPEVTQTPSHQVTQMGQEVILRCVPISNHLYFYWYRQILGQKVEFLVSFYNNEISEKSEIFDDQFSVERPDGSNFTLKIRSTKLEDSAMYFCASSQDRGRGTQYFGPGTRLLVL.